This TCR beta chain was recovered during a study of T cells in Graves' hyperthyroidism and ophthalmopathy. Findings of the study overall: Median prediction lead before ophthalmopathy onset was about 6.7 months with the model. Blood also contained most expanded thyroid clonotypes above 0.001.

Amplification yielded TCR beta CDR3 regions, with RNA transcripts as the source. During a first-round RT-PCR of the TCR CDR3, the HTBI primer set was used. In TCRdb, the multiplex PCR reads were re-called with MiXCR into one record per CDR3 protein. The table has about 660,000 distinct CDR3 sequences, just under 45% seen once; the top ten hold 6.5% to 9%. Comment on this clonotype: Its antigen is not known.

The V end lost 2 bases, the J end lost 5 bases, and 16 bases lay between the germline ends. This CDR3 is built from 15 residues. Germline CDR1 SGDLS, CDR2 YYNGEE. The receptor's source is an adult man with Graves' disease, either hyperthyroidism or ophthalmopathy (not recorded which). The sequenced material came from peripheral blood or thyroid tissue (not recorded which). The gene calls are TRBV9 and TRBJ1-1, with no clear D. CDR3 nucleotide sequence: TGTGCCAGCAGCGTCTTTGGGGAGGGAGCGACTGAAGCTTTCTTT. Its translation is CASSVFGEGATEAFF.